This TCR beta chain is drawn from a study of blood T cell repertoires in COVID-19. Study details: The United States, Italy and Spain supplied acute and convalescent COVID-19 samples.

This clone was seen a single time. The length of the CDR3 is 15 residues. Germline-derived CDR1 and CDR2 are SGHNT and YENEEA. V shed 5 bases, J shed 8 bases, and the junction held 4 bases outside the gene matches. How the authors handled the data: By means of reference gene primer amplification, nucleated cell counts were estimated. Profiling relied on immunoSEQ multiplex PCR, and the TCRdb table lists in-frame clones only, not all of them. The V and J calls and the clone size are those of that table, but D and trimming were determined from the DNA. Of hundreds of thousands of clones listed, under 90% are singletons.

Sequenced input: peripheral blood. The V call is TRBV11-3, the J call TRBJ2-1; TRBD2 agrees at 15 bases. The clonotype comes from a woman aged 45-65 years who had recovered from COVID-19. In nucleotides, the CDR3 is TGTGCCAGCAGCCGGGGACTAGCGGGAGGCGATGAGCAGTTCTTC. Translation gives CASSRGLAGGDEQFF. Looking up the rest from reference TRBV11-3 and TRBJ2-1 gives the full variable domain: EAGVVQSPRYKIIEKKQPVAFWCNPISGHNTLYWYLQNLGQGPELLIRYENEEAVDDSQLPKDRFSAERLKGVDSTLKIQPAELGDSAVYLCASSRGLAGGDEQFFGPGTRLTVL.